This entry features one TCR beta chain sequence. Its antigen is as yet unknown. The sample originates from a study of T cell repertoires in cytomegalovirus infection. TCRdb called the reads again in MiXCR, with one record for every CDR3 protein. This sample carries 250,000 to 300,000 distinct CDR3 sequences, approximately 22% of them seen once, and the ten largest clones take roughly a fifth. Study-wide findings and caveats: Summed frequency of public TCR beta families distinguished CMV carriers with the relevant HLA. The ex vivo response was dominated by HLA-C-restricted CMV-specific TCR beta clonotypes.

The receptor's source is a human donor in good health (CMV status not recorded). Some clones in this sample may be carry-over from other donors' samples. The source was cultured PBMCs, collected from culture after CMV antigen stimulation.

Here the CDR3 DNA reads TGTGCCAGCAGGCGCCTTAGCGGGAGCACAGATACGCAGTATTTT. Amino acids: CASRRLSGSTDTQYF. The chain combines TRBV6-6 with TRBJ2-3; 7 bases agree with TRBD2. The CDR3 loop spans 15 amino acids. CDR1 is MNHNY and CDR2 is SVGAGI in the germline V gene (reference sequence). J lost 0 bases, V lost 6 bases, and 6 bases had no gene match.